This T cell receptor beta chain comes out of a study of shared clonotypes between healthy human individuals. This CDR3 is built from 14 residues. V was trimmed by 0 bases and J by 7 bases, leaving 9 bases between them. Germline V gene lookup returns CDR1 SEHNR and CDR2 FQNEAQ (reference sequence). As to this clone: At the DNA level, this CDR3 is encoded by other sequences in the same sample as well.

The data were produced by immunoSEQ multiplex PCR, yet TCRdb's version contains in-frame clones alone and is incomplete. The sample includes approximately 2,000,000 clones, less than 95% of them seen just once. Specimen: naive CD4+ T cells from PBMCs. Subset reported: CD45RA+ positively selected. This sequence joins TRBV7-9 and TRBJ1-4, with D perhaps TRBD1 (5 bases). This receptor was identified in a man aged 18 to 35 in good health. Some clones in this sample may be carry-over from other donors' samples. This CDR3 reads CASSLAGGGEKLFF. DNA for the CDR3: TGTGCCAGCAGCTTAGCGGGGGGTGGTGAAAAACTGTTTTTT. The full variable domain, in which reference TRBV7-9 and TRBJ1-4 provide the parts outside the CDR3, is DTGVSQNPRHKITKRGQNVTFRCDPISEHNRLYWYRQTLGQGPEFLTYFQNEAQLEKSRLLSDRFSAERPKGSFSTLEIQRTEQGDSAMYLCASSLAGGGEKLFFGSGTQLSVL.